These 7 T cell receptor beta chains came from one sample sequenced in a study of T-cell reconstitution after alpha-beta-depleted transplantation in children (dated by TCRdb to 2015 to 2016). Interpreted using the paper, the treatment or condition label stands for: allogeneic hematopoietic cell transplantation with graft depleted of TCRalphabeta T cells and CD19 B cells. The library relied on PCR. Sequencing took place on an Illumina HiSeq 2500. TCR libraries were prepared with molecular barcoding, using unique molecular identifiers to normalize TCRbeta repertoire quantification. TCRdb reprocessing: public reads trimmed at Q25 with fastp, clones called with MiXCR, in-frame beta chains kept. Identical CDR3 protein sequences are pooled into one entry, listed with their most common genes and DNA. Present in this sample are hundreds of thousands of distinct CDR3 sequences, 15% to 20% of which were seen just once. The top ten clones comprise about 4.6% of the sample.

The source was PBMCs, mostly from graft donor cells, collected 360 days after TCRalphabeta/CD19-depleted stem cell transplant. These TCRs come from a male patient aged 5 to 17 who had a stem cell transplant for acute lymphoblastic leukemia, so the T cells may come from the graft donor.

There are many counts of this clonotype. The J gene is TRBJ2-7, the V gene TRBV29-1; the match to TRBD1 covers 9 bases. The CDR3 length is 15 residues. CDR1 is SQVTM, CDR2 ANQGSEA, per germline. J gave up 1 base and V 3 bases, and 7 bases lay outside the gene matches. DNA of the CDR3: TGCAGCGTTGATCCAGGACAGGGGCGGTCCTACGAGCAGTACTTC. Translation gives CSVDPGQGRSYEQYF.

The V call is TRBV10-3, the J call TRBJ2-7; 7 bases align to TRBD1. CDR1 ENHRY and CDR2 SYGVKD come from the germline V gene. After removal of 0 bases from V and 2 bases from J, the junction contained 7 bases not matched to a gene. The CDR3 has 16 amino acids. The CDR3 spells CAISESGTDIPYEQYF. CDR3 nucleotide sequence: TGTGCCATCAGTGAGTCGGGGACAGATATACCCTACGAGCAGTACTTC.

The V gene is TRBV19, the J gene TRBJ2-7; D is undetermined. CDR3 length: 12 amino acids. Trimming cost V 6 bases and J 3 bases, with 9 bases left between them. Germline assignment: CDR1 LNHDA and CDR2 SQIVND (reference sequence). The CDR3 here is CASRSERYEQYF. CDR3 nucleotide sequence: TGTGCCAGTAGATCCGAACGCTACGAGCAGTACTTC.

The chain has TRBV12-3 or TRBV12-4 and TRBJ1-1; 9 bases are a match to TRBD1. The CDR3 extends over 12 amino acids. V was pared by 6 bases and J by 7 bases, with 3 bases of the junction left unmatched. The CDR3 loop is CASSGQGFEAFF. DNA for the CDR3: TGTGCCAGCAGCGGACAGGGGTTTGAAGCTTTCTTT.

This clonotype was detected a few times. V gene TRBV29-1 combines with J gene TRBJ1-1; 9 nucleotides match TRBD1. V lost 6 bases and J lost 1; bases outside the gene matches: 6. The CDR3 loop spans 14 amino acids. The germline gives CDR1 SQVTM, CDR2 ANQGSEA. CDR3 sequence: CSVHKGQGNTEAFF. The CDR3 coding sequence is TGCAGCGTACATAAGGGACAGGGGAACACTGAAGCTTTCTTT. Drawing the rest from reference TRBV29-1 and TRBJ1-1, the complete variable domain is SAVISQKPSRDICQRGTSLTIQCQVDSQVTMMFWYRQQPGQSLTLIATANQGSEATYESGFVIDKFPISRPNLTFSTLTVSNMSPEDSSIYLCSVHKGQGNTEAFFGQGTRLTVV.

A note on this clonotype: A read error is possible here, since a much larger clone lies one base away. The chain combines TRBV5-5 with TRBJ2-1, with TRBD2 identical over 7 bases. V was clipped by 3 bases and J by 6 bases; unmatched bases: 3. The length of the CDR3 is 13 residues. Germline CDR1 is SGHKS and CDR2 is YYEKEE (reference sequence). The CDR3 coding sequence is TGTGCCAGCAGCTGGGACTACCCCAATGAGCAGTTCTTC. Translation gives CASSWDYPNEQFF.

The chain's CDR3 is CASSHSRDSSFFGYGYTF. In DNA, the CDR3 is TGCGCCAGCAGCCATAGCCGGGACAGCTCCTTTTTTGGATATGGCTACACCTTC. The V gene is TRBV4-1, the J gene TRBJ1-2; TRBD1 aligns across 7 bases. Unmatched junction bases numbered 18, after V lost 3 bases and J lost 5 bases. The germline V gene encodes CDR1 MGHRA and CDR2 YSYEKL. The length of the CDR3 is 18 residues.